These 5 T cell receptor beta chains were sequenced from one sample in a study of shared clonotypes between healthy human individuals. Clones were sequenced by immunoSEQ multiplex PCR, and TCRdb holds only the in-frame ones, with some missing. This table holds 1.5 million to 2.5 million clones, about 94% found once. Positive CCR7 selection of CD45RO-negative cells yielded the naive CD8 cells, and terminally differentiated effector memory CD45RA+ cells were excluded. Sequencing was carried out using naive CD8+ T cells sorted from blood. The source is a man younger than 30 in good health.

Details on this clone: The sample contains more than one DNA sequence encoding this CDR3. The chain uses TRBV27 and TRBJ2-7; D unclear. The CDR3 length is 13 residues. Germline V gene sequence: CDR1 MNHEY, CDR2 SMNVEV (reference sequence). V lost 2 bases and J lost 2, with 7 bases in between. The CDR3 here is CASSLSAAYEQYF. The CDR3 nucleotides read TGTGCCAGCAGTTTAAGCGCCGCCTACGAGCAGTACTTC.

The genes are TRBV9 and TRBJ1-1, with 7 bases matching TRBD1. The CDR3 loop spans 12 amino acids. The V gene end was trimmed by 3 bases and the J gene end by 8 bases; junction bases not matched to a gene: 4. Germline-derived CDR1 and CDR2 are SGDLS and YYNGEE. In DNA form, the CDR3 reads TGTGCCAGCAGCGAGGGGGACAGAGAAGCTTTCTTT. Its protein is CASSEGDREAFF.

This chain uses TRBV25-1 with TRBJ2-1; the D is unclear. V was pared by 2 bases and J by 4 bases, with 12 bases between. The CDR3 has 15 amino acids. In germline, CDR1 is MGHDK, CDR2 SYGVNS. This chain's CDR3 is CASSEVDRMYNEQFF. The CDR3 DNA is TGTGCCAGCAGTGAAGTAGATAGGATGTACAATGAGCAGTTCTTC.

This chain uses TRBV7-2 with TRBJ1-2; D call uncertain. Per the germline V gene, CDR1 is SGHTA and CDR2 is FQGNSA. This CDR3 is built from 17 residues. Trimming shortened V by 3 bases and J by 2 bases, and 19 bases separated the two germline ends. The CDR3 spells CASSFWTTEGSNYGYTF. The CDR3 bases are TGTGCCAGCAGCTTTTGGACGACGGAGGGATCAAACTATGGCTACACCTTC.

The genes are TRBV30 and TRBJ1-2; 9 positions agree with TRBD1. CDR1 is GTSNPN and CDR2 is SVGIG in the germline V gene (reference sequence). The CDR3 is 15 residues long. The J segment lost 8 bases and the V segment lost 2 bases, leaving 12 bases of the junction unmatched. The CDR3 nucleotides are TGTGCCTGGAGTCCCCACTCGACAGGGGGTGAAGGCTACACCTTC. Amino acids: CAWSPHSTGGEGYTF.